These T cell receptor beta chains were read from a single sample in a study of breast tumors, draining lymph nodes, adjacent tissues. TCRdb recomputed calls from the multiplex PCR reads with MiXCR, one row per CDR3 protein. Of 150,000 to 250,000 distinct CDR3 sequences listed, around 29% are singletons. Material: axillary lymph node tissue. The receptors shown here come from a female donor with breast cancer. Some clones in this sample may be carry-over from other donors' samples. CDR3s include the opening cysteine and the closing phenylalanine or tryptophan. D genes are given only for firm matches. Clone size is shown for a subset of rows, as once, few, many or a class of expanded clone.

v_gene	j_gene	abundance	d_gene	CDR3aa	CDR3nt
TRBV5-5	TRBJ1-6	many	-	CASSSGVPRSNSPLHF	TGTGCCAGCAGCTCAGGGGTTCCAAGATCCAATTCACCCCTCCACTTT
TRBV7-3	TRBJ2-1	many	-	CASSPSPHGDEQFF	TGTGCCAGCAGCCCAAGCCCCCACGGGGATGAGCAGTTCTTC
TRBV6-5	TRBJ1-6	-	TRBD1	CASTWTGGSYNLPLHF	TGTGCCAGCACCTGGACAGGGGGTTCCTATAATTTGCCCCTCCACTTT
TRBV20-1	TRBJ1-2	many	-	CRPGSYGYTF	TGCAGGCCCGGGAGCTATGGCTACACCTTC
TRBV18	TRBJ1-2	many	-	CASSSGLSNYGYTF	TGTGCCAGCTCGTCAGGGTTGTCTAACTATGGCTACACCTTC
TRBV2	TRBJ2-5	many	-	CASSGNPRWETQYF	TGTGCCAGCAGTGGAAACCCGCGGTGGGAGACCCAGTACTTC
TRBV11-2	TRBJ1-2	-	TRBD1	CASSLPDRADYGYTF	TGTGCCAGCAGCCTACCGGACAGGGCCGACTATGGCTACACCTTC
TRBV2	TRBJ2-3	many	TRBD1	CASTQGASADTQYF	TGTGCCAGCACCCAGGGGGCGTCAGCAGATACGCAGTATTTT
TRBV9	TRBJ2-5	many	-	CASSEGQGLDFQETQYF	TGTGCCAGCAGCGAGGGGCAGGGGCTCGACTTCCAAGAGACCCAGTACTTC
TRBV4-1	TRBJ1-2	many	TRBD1	CASSQAMGQAYYGYTF	TGCGCCAGCAGCCAAGCCATGGGACAGGCCTACTATGGCTACACCTTC
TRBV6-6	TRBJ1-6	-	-	CASSYVPEGTLGNSPLHF	TGTGCCAGCAGTTACGTACCCGAGGGGACCCTAGGTAATTCACCCCTCCACTTT
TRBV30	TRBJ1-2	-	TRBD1	CAWSVGTATYGYTF	TGTGCCTGGAGTGTGGGGACAGCTACATATGGCTACACCTTC
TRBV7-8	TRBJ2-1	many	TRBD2	CASSLAGLAVNEQFF	TGTGCCAGCAGCTTAGCAGGACTAGCGGTCAATGAGCAGTTCTTC
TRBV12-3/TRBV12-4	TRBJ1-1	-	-	CASRLTGGTEAFF	TGTGCCAGCAGACTTACAGGAGGCACTGAAGCTTTCTTT
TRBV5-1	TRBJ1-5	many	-	CASSPDGDQPQHF	TGCGCCAGCAGCCCGGACGGAGATCAGCCCCAGCATTTT
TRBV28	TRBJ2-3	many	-	CASSFTIAPNTDTQYF	TGTGCCAGCAGTTTCACGATAGCGCCCAACACAGATACGCAGTATTTT
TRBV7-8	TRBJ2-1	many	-	CASSYLRTDFNEQFF	TGTGCCAGCAGCTACCTAAGGACAGATTTTAATGAGCAGTTCTTC
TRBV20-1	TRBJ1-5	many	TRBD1	CSAPQTGRDQPQHF	TGCAGTGCTCCACAGACAGGGCGTGATCAGCCCCAGCATTTT
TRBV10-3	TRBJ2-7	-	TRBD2	CAISSQRTSRVYEQYF	TGTGCCATCAGTTCCCAAAGGACTAGTCGAGTCTACGAGCAGTACTTC
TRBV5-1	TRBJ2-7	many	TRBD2	CASSPGTSGGFEQYF	TGCGCCAGCAGCCCTGGGACTAGCGGGGGGTTCGAGCAGTACTTC
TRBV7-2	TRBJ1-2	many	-	CASSPRQGWSYGYTF	TGTGCCAGCAGCCCACGGCAGGGTTGGAGCTATGGCTACACCTTC
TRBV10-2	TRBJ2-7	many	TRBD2	CASSESPSGTYEQYF	TGCGCCAGCAGTGAGTCCCCTAGCGGGACCTACGAGCAGTACTTC
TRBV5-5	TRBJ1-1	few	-	CASSSQTNTEAFF	TGTGCCAGCAGCTCGCAGACGAACACTGAAGCTTTCTTT
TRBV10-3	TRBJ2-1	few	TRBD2	CASSFGLAGGGHEQFF	TGTGCCAGCAGCTTTGGACTAGCGGGGGGGGGGCATGAGCAGTTCTTC
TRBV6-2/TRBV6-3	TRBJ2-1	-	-	CASSLAQRRGEQFF	TGTGCCAGCAGTTTGGCCCAGAGGCGGGGTGAGCAGTTCTTC
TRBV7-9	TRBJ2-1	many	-	CASSLYPEPYNEQFF	TGTGCCAGCAGCCTTTACCCCGAACCCTACAATGAGCAGTTCTTC
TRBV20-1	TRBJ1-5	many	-	CSAYRGEDQPQHF	TGCAGTGCCTATCGGGGGGAAGATCAGCCCCAGCATTTT
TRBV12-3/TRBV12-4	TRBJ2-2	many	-	CASSPGEQTGELFF	TGTGCCAGCTCCCCGGGAGAGCAGACCGGGGAGCTGTTTTTT
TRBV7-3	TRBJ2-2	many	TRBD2	CASSGEVAGVTGELFF	TGTGCCAGCAGTGGGGAGGTAGCGGGAGTCACCGGGGAGCTGTTTTTT
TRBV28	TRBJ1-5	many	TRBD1	CATQDRGPNQPQHF	TGTGCCACCCAGGACAGGGGTCCCAATCAGCCCCAGCATTTT
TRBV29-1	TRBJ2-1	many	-	CSVFPTYSYNEQFF	TGCAGCGTCTTCCCCACCTACTCCTACAATGAGCAGTTCTTC
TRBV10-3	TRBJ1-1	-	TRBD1	CAIRGTALNTEAFF	TGTGCCATCAGGGGGACAGCCTTGAACACTGAAGCTTTCTTT
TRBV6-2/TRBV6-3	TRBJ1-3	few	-	CASSTIIDNPDGNTIYF	TGTGCCAGCAGTACAATAATAGACAATCCGGACGGAAACACCATATATTTT
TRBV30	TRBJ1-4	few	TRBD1	CAWGDSRMGKLFF	TGTGCCTGGGGGGACAGCCGCATGGGGAAACTGTTTTTT
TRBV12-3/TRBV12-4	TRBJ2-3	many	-	CASSLESGLTDTQYF	TGTGCCAGCAGTTTAGAGAGCGGCCTCACAGATACGCAGTATTTT
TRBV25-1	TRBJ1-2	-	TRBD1	CASSETGTGGNYGYTF	TGTGCCAGCAGTGAAACCGGGACAGGGGGCAACTATGGCTACACCTTC
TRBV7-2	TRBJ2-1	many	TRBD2	CASSLPQGGGNEQFF	TGTGCCAGCAGCTTACCCCAAGGCGGGGGGAATGAGCAGTTCTTC
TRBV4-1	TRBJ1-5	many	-	CASSQEGDYSNQPQHF	TGCGCCAGCAGCCAAGAAGGTGATTATAGCAATCAGCCCCAGCATTTT
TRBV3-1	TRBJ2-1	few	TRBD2	CASSQTSPIAGPNEQFF	TGTGCCAGCAGCCAGACTTCCCCCATAGCGGGGCCCAATGAGCAGTTCTTC
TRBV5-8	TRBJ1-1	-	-	CASSPGHVYTEAFF	TGTGCCAGCAGCCCCGGACACGTCTACACTGAAGCTTTCTTT
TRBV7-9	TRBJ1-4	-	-	CASSLGSASTNEKLFF	TGTGCCAGCAGCCTAGGGTCAGCGTCAACTAATGAAAAACTGTTTTTT
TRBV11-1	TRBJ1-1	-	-	CASSPPRNSEAFF	TGTGCCAGCAGCCCTCCTAGGAACTCTGAAGCTTTCTTT
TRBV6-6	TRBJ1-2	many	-	CASSRGPIYGYTF	TGTGCCAGCAGCCGGGGTCCCATCTATGGCTACACCTTC